The rows below give T cell receptor beta chains drawn from one sample of a study of T-cell reconstitution after alpha-beta-depleted transplantation in children. TCRdb independently ran MiXCR on the PCR reads; one entry per CDR3 protein. The profile shows under 450,000 distinct CDR3 sequences, about 14% of them singletons. Sequenced material: PBMCs, taken from the stem cell graft. Receptor source: a human donor who donated a stem cell graft to a child with Fanconi anemia. Each CDR3 is given with its conserved first and last residue. The D gene is left open where the match is weak. Expanded clones are given a class, and other clones once, few, many or no size at all.

J gene,clone size,CDR3 length,D gene,V gene,CDR3 DNA,CDR3 protein
TRBJ1-2,-,15,-,TRBV11-2,TGTGCCAGCAGCTCCCTAGGATCGGGAAAGTATGGCTACACCTTC,CASSSLGSGKYGYTF
TRBJ1-4,few,13,-,TRBV5-4,TGTGCCAGCAGGCGACAGACGGATGAAAAACTGTTTTTT,CASRRQTDEKLFF
TRBJ2-3,many,12,TRBD2,TRBV28,TGTGCCAGCAGTCCCCGGGAGGGCACGCAGTATTTT,CASSPREGTQYF
TRBJ2-7,-,15,-,TRBV10-3,TGTGCCATCAGTCGTTTGGGGGCGGAAACTAGCAAGCAGTACTTC,CAISRLGAETSKQYF
TRBJ2-5,-,16,-,TRBV11-2,TGTGCCAGCAGCTTAGACGGCGGGGAAGGGGAAGAGACCCAGTACTTC,CASSLDGGEGEETQYF
TRBJ1-1,-,11,-,TRBV29-1,TGCAGCGTATCGCGCGGGTATGAAGCTTTCTTT,CSVSRGYEAFF
TRBJ2-5,few,16,-,TRBV10-3,TGTGCCATCAGTGCAGGAACTGAGGGTTCCATGGAGACCCAGTACTTC,CAISAGTEGSMETQYF
TRBJ2-5,-,14,-,TRBV13,TGTGCCAGCAGCTTTGGCCGGGGAGAAGAGACCCAGTACTTC,CASSFGRGEETQYF
TRBJ1-1,-,17,-,TRBV12-3/TRBV12-4,TGTGCCAGCAAGCTGAGGGTCCCCTTGGGCGAGAACACTGAAGCTTTCTTT,CASKLRVPLGENTEAFF
TRBJ1-5,-,16,TRBD1,TRBV6-1,TGTGCCAGCAGCCGGGACAGGAGCCTTGGAAATCAGCCCCAGCATTTT,CASSRDRSLGNQPQHF
TRBJ1-3,few,13,-,TRBV10-3,TGTGCCATCAGGCCCCCTCAGGGAAACACCATATATTTT,CAIRPPQGNTIYF
TRBJ2-7,many,15,-,TRBV5-1,TGCGCCAGCAGCCCCCGGACAATGGGCTCCTACGAGCAGTACTTC,CASSPRTMGSYEQYF
TRBJ2-6,few,17,-,TRBV18,TGTGCCAGCTCACCGTCTGCAATGAACTCTGGGGCCAACGTCCTGACTTTC,CASSPSAMNSGANVLTF
TRBJ1-6,few,13,-,TRBV19,TGTGCCAGCAAAAGAAGGAAAGATTCACCCCTCCACTTT,CASKRRKDSPLHF
TRBJ2-1,few,14,-,TRBV2,TGTGCCAGCAGTGACACCCCTTCCTACAATGAGCAGTTCTTC,CASSDTPSYNEQFF
TRBJ2-1,-,13,TRBD2,TRBV10-3,TGTGCGAATCAGCGGGGTTGGGGAACTGAGCAGTTCTTC,CANQRGWGTEQFF
TRBJ1-6,-,13,-,TRBV20-1,TGCAGTGCTAGAGTTAGGGATAATTCACCCCTCCACTTT,CSARVRDNSPLHF
TRBJ2-3,many,18,TRBD2,TRBV9,TGTGCCAGCAGCGTAAGCCCTAGCGGAGGAGACAGCACAGATACGCAGTATTTT,CASSVSPSGGDSTDTQYF
TRBJ2-6,-,13,-,TRBV3-1,TGTGCCAGCAGCCAAGCTGGGGCCAACGTCCTGACTTTC,CASSQAGANVLTF
TRBJ1-1,-,12,TRBD1,TRBV7-2,TGTGCCGAGGGGGCGCGACCCACTGAAGCTTTCTTT,CAEGARPTEAFF
TRBJ2-7,-,13,TRBD1,TRBV6-2/TRBV6-3,TGTGCCAGCGACAGGGGGAACTCCTACGAGCAGTACTTC,CASDRGNSYEQYF
TRBJ2-5,-,13,-,TRBV3-1,TGTGCCAGCAGCCAAGAAGGATCTCGGCAGGGGTACTTC,CASSQEGSRQGYF
TRBJ2-7,many,12,-,TRBV5-1,TGCGCCAGCAGCTTGGACCTCTACGAGCAGTACTTC,CASSLDLYEQYF
TRBJ2-3,few,14,-,TRBV6-1,TGTGCCAGCAGGTTGACGACCTCGCTAGATACGCAGTATTTT,CASRLTTSLDTQYF
TRBJ1-1,-,14,-,TRBV11-2,TGTGCCAGCAGCTTTCGAGGGTATGGCACTGAAGCTTTCTTT,CASSFRGYGTEAFF
TRBJ2-7,few,12,-,TRBV5-1,TGCGCCAGCAGCTTCAGCAGGAACGAGCAGTACTTC,CASSFSRNEQYF
TRBJ1-2,-,11,-,TRBV2,TGTGCCAGCAAACTTAACTATGGCTACACCTTC,CASKLNYGYTF
TRBJ1-2,few,16,-,TRBV27,TGTGCCAGCAGTTTAGGGTCGGTTGGGGCGACTGAGGGCTACACCTTC,CASSLGSVGATEGYTF
TRBJ1-2,-,16,TRBD1,TRBV12-3/TRBV12-4,TGTGCCAGCAAAGTTCGCCGACAGGGCTTAGGCTATGGCTACACCTTC,CASKVRRQGLGYGYTF
TRBJ2-1,-,14,TRBD2,TRBV20-1,TGCAGTGCAGGGACTAGCGGGGGATACAATGAGCAGTTCTTC,CSAGTSGGYNEQFF
TRBJ1-1,many,15,-,TRBV7-2,TGTGCCAGCAGCTTAAACTCAGGCGGACAGACTGAAGCTTTCTTT,CASSLNSGGQTEAFF
TRBJ2-7,-,13,TRBD1,TRBV28,TGTGCCATGGGCGCCGGGACAGCCTACGAGCAGTACTTC,CAMGAGTAYEQYF
TRBJ2-7,few,16,-,TRBV15,TGTGCCACCAGCAGAGATTTGCCGGTGGGGGGTTACGAGCAGTACTTC,CATSRDLPVGGYEQYF
TRBJ2-4,-,15,TRBD2,TRBV12-3/TRBV12-4,TGTGCCAGCAGCCAGACACCAGGGAGGGCGAACATTCAGTACTTC,CASSQTPGRANIQYF
TRBJ2-7,-,14,TRBD1,TRBV19,TGTGCCAGTAGTGGGGGACAGGGTGACCACGAGCAGTACTTC,CASSGGQGDHEQYF